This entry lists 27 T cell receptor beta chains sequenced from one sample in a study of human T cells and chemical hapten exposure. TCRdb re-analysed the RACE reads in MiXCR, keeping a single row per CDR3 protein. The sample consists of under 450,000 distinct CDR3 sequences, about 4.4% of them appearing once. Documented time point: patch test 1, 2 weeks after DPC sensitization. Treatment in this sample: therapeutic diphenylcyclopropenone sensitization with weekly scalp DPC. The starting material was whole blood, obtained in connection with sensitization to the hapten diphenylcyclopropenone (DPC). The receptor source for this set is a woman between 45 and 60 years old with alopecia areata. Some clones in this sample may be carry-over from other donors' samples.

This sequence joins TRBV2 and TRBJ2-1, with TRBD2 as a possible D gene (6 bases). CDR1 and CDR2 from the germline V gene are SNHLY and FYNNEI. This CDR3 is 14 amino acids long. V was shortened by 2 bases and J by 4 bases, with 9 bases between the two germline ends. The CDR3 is CASSEMGLYNEQFF. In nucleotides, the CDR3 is TGTGCCAGCAGTGAAATGGGACTTTACAATGAGCAGTTCTTC.

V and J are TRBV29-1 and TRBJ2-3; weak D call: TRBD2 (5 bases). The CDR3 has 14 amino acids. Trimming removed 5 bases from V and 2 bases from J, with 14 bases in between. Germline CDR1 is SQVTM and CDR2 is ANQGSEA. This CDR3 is CSVTGLAFTDTQYF. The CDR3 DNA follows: TGCAGCGTTACCGGACTCGCTTTCACAGATACGCAGTATTTT.

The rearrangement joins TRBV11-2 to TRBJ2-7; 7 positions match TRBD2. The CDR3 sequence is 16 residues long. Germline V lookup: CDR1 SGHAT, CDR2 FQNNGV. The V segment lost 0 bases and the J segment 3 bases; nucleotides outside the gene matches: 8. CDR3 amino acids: CASSLEDGGSFYEQYF. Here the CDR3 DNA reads TGTGCCAGCAGCTTAGAAGATGGCGGGAGTTTCTACGAGCAGTACTTC.

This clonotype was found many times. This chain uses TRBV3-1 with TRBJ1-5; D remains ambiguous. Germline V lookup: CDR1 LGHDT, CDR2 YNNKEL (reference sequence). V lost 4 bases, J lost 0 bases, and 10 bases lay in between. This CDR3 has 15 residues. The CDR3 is CASSPSSGSNQPQHF. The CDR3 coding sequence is TGTGCCAGCAGCCCATCATCGGGTAGCAATCAGCCCCAGCATTTT.

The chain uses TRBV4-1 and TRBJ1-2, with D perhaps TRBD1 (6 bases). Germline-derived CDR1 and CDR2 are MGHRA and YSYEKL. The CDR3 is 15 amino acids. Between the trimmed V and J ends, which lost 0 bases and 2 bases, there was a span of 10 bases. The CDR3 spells CASSQDKTGNYGYTF. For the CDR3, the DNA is TGCGCCAGCAGCCAAGATAAGACAGGCAACTATGGCTACACCTTC.

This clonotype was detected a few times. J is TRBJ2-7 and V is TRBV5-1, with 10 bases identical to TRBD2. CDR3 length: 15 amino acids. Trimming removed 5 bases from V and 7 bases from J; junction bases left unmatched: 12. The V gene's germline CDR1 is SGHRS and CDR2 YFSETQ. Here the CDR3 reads CASSPGTSASFEQYF. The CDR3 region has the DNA TGCGCCAGCAGTCCAGGGACTAGCGCTTCGTTTGAGCAGTACTTC. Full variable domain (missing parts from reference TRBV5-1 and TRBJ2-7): KAGVTQTPRYLIKTRGQQVTLSCSPISGHRSVSWYQQTPGQGLQFLFEYFSETQRNKGNFPGRFSGRQFSNSRSEMNVSTLELGDSALYLCASSPGTSASFEQYFGPGTRLTVT.

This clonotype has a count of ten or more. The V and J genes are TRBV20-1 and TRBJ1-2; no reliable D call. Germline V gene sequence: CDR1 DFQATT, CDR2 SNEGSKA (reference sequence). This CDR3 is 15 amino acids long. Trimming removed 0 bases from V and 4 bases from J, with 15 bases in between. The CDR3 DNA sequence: TGCAGTGCTAGAGATGGGCGACGGAGCGTCTATGGCTACACCTTC. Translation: CSARDGRRSVYGYTF.

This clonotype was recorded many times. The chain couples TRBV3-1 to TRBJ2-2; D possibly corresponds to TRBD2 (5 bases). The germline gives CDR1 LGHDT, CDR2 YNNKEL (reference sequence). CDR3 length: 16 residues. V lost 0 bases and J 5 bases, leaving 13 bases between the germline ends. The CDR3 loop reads CASSQDLQRRTGELFF. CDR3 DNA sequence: TGTGCCAGCAGCCAAGATCTTCAGCGGAGGACCGGGGAGCTGTTTTTT.

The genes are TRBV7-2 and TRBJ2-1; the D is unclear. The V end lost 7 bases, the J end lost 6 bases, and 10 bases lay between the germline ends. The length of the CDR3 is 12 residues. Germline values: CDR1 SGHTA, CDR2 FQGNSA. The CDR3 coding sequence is TGTGCCAGCAAGCCGTCGGGCAATGAGCAGTTCTTC. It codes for CASKPSGNEQFF.

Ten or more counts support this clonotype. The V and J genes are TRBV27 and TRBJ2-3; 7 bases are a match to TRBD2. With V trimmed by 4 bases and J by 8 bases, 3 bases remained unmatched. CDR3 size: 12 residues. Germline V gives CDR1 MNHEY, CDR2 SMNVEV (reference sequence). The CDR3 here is CASSSPSGTQYF. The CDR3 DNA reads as TGTGCCAGCAGTTCACCTAGCGGTACGCAGTATTTT.

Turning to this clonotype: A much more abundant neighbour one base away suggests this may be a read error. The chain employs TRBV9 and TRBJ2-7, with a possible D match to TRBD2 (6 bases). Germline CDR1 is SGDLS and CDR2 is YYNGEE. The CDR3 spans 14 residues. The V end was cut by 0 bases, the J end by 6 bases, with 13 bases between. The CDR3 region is CASSVASVGGEQYF. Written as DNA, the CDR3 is TGTGCCAGCAGCGTAGCTAGTGTGGGGGGCGAGCAGTACTTC.

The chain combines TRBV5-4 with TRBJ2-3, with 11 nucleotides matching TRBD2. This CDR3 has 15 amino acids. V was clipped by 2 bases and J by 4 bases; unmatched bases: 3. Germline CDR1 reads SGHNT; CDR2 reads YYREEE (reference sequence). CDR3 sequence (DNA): TGTGCCAGCAGCTTTAGCGGGGGGGCAGCAGATACGCAGTATTTT. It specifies CASSFSGGAADTQYF.

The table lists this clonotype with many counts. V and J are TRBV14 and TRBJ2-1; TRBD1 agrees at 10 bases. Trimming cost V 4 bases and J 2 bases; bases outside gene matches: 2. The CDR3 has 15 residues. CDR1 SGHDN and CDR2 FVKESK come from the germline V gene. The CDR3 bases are TGTGCCAGCAGCCGGGACAGGGGAACCTACAATGAGCAGTTCTTC. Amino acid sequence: CASSRDRGTYNEQFF. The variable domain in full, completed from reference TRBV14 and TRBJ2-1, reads EAGVTQFPSHSVIEKGQTVTLRCDPISGHDNLYWYRRVMGKEIKFLLHFVKESKQDESGMPNNRFLAERTGGTYSTLKVQPAELEDSGVYFCASSRDRGTYNEQFFGPGTRLTVL.

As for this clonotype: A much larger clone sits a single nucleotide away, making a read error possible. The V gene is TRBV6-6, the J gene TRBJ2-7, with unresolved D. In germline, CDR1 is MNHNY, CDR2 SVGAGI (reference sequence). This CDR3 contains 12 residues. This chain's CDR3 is CTSRPSSYEQYF. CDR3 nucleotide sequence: TGTACCAGCAGACCCAGCTCCTACGAGCAGTACTTC.

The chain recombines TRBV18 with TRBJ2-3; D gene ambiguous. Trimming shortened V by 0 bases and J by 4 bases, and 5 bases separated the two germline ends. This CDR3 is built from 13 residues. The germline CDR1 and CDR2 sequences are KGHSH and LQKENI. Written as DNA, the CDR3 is TGTGCCAGCTCACCACCGATTTCAGATACGCAGTATTTT. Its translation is CASSPPISDTQYF.

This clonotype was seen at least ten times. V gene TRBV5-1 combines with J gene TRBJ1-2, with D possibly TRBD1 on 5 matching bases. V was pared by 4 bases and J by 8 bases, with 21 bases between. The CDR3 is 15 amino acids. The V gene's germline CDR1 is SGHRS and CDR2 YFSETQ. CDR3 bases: TGCGCCAGCAGCCAGGGCGGGGCAGCGGTGGAAGGCTACACCTTC. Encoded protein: CASSQGGAAVEGYTF. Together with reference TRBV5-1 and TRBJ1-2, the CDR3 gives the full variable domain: KAGVTQTPRYLIKTRGQQVTLSCSPISGHRSVSWYQQTPGQGLQFLFEYFSETQRNKGNFPGRFSGRQFSNSRSEMNVSTLELGDSALYLCASSQGGAAVEGYTFGSGTRLTVV.

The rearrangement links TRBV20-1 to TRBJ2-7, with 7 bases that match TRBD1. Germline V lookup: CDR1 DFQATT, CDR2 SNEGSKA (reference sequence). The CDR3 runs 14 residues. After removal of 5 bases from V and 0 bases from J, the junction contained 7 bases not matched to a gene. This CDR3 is CSAYDRANSYEQYF. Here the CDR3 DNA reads TGCAGTGCTTATGACAGGGCTAACTCCTACGAGCAGTACTTC.

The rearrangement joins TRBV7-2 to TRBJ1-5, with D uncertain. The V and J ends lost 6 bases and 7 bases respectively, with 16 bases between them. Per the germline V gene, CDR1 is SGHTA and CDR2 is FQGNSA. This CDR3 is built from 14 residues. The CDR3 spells CASRSDTPGQPQHF. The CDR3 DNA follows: TGTGCCAGCAGGTCTGACACCCCGGGGCAGCCCCAGCATTTT.

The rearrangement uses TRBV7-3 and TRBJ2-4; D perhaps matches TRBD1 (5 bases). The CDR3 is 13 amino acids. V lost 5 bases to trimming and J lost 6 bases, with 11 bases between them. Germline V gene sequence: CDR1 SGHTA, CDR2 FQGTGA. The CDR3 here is CASSPGARNIQYF. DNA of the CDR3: TGTGCCAGCAGCCCTGGGGCTAGAAACATTCAGTACTTC.

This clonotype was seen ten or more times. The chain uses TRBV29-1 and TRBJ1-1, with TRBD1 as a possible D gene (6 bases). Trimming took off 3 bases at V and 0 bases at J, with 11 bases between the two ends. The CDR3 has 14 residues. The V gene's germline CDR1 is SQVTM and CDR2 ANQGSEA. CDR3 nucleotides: TGCAGCGTTGACCCGGGACACCTGAACACTGAAGCTTTCTTT. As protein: CSVDPGHLNTEAFF.

The CDR3 here is CASSESWTRVRETQYF. The CDR3 DNA sequence: TGCGCCAGCAGTGAGTCCTGGACTAGAGTCCGAGAGACCCAGTACTTC. The V call is TRBV10-2, the J call TRBJ2-5; 7 nucleotides align to TRBD2. CDR1 is WSHSY, CDR2 SAAADI, per germline. V trimming: 0 bases; J trimming: 4 bases; junction bases outside the gene matches: 8. The CDR3 spans 16 residues.

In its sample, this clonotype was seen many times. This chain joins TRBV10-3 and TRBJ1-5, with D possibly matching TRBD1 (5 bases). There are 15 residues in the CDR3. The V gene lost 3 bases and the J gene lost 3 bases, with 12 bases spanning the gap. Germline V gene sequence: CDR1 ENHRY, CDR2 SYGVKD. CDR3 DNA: TGTGCCATCAGTGATTCCGGGGACCCCAATCAGCCCCAGCATTTT. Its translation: CAISDSGDPNQPQHF.

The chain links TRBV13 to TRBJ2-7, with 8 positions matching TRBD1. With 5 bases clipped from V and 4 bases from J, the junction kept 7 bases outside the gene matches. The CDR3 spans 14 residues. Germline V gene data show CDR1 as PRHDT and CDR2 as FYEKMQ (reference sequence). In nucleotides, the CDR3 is TGTGCCAGCAGCGCGGACAGGGCGAGGTACGAGCAGTACTTC. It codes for CASSADRARYEQYF.

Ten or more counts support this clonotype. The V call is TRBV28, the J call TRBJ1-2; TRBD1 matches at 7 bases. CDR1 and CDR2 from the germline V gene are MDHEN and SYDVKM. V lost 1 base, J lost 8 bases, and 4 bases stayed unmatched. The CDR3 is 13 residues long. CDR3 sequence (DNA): TGTGCCAGCAGTTTATCAACAGGGGCAGGCTACACCTTC. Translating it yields CASSLSTGAGYTF.

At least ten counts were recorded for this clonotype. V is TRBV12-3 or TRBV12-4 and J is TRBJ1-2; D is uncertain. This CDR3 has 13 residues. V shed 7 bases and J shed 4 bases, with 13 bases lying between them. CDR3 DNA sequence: TGTGCCAGCACCATATACGAGAGCTATGGCTACACCTTC. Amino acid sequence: CASTIYESYGYTF.

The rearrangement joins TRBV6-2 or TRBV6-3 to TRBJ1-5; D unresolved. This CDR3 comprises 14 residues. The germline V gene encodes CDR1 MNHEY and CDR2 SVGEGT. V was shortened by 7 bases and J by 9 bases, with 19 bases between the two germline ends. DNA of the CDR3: TGTGCCAGCACCACCGGCAGTCCCGGCGGGCCCCAGCATTTT. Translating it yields CASTTGSPGGPQHF.

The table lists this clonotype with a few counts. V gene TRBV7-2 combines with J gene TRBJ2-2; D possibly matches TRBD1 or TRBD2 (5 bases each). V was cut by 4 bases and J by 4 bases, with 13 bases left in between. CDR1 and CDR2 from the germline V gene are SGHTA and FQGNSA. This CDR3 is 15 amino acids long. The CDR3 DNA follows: TGTGCCAGCAGCTCTAGACAGAGGGGCACCGGGGAGCTGTTTTTT. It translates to CASSSRQRGTGELFF.